The 27 T cell receptor beta chains below were found in one sample sequenced in a study of blood T cell repertoires in COVID-19. This table comes from immunoSEQ multiplex PCR, and its TCRdb copy is limited to in-frame clones, with some not included. Of 270,000 or so clones in the sample, 89% were seen once. The sequenced sample consisted of peripheral blood. All receptors come from a woman in her forties who had recovered from COVID-19.

This clone was seen more than once but under ten times. This sequence joins TRBV19 and TRBJ1-1; D not certain. Per the germline V gene, CDR1 is LNHDA and CDR2 is SQIVND (reference sequence). CDR3 length: 17 residues. Trimming removed 4 bases from V and 1 base from J, with 19 bases in between. CDR3 residues: CASSTRNSFSPNTEAFF. The CDR3 DNA reads TGTGCCAGTAGTACCCGAAACAGTTTTTCCCCGAACACTGAAGCTTTCTTT.

The chain uses TRBV6-5 and TRBJ2-7; 10 nucleotides align to TRBD2. V shed 8 bases and J 4 bases; nucleotides not matched to a gene: 11. CDR3 length: 15 residues. Germline CDR1 and CDR2: MNHEY and SVGAGI. The CDR3 loop reads CASEAASGRLYEQYF. For the CDR3, the DNA is TGTGCCAGCGAGGCAGCTAGCGGGAGATTGTACGAGCAGTACTTC.

The chain couples TRBV5-1 to TRBJ2-5; D remains unclear. The CDR3 runs to 13 residues. Trimming left V 4 bases short and J 5 bases short, with 12 bases between. In germline, CDR1 is SGHRS, CDR2 YFSETQ. In DNA form, the CDR3 reads TGCGCCAGCAGCAAAAGCATACGGGAGACCCAGTACTTC. This codes for CASSKSIRETQYF.

The chain employs TRBV29-1 and TRBJ2-3, with 9 bases identical to TRBD2. J lost 5 bases, V lost 3 bases, and 9 bases had no gene match. Germline-derived CDR1 and CDR2 are SQVTM and ANQGSEA. This CDR3 region has 15 residues. The CDR3 DNA reads as TGCAGCGTTGATTCGGGCGGGAGGGCCGGAGATACGCAGTATTTT. It is translated as CSVDSGGRAGDTQYF.

The CDR3 loop is CASSLASGTGVYEQYF. In DNA, the CDR3 is TGTGCCAGCAGTCTCGCGTCCGGGACAGGGGTTTACGAGCAGTACTTC. V and J are TRBV27 and TRBJ2-7; 10 nucleotides line up with TRBD1. This CDR3 is built from 16 residues. The V gene's germline CDR1 is MNHEY and CDR2 SMNVEV (reference sequence). With V trimmed by 5 bases and J by 4 bases, 11 bases remained unmatched.

About this clone itself: Distinct nucleotide sequences in the sample also encode this CDR3. The rearrangement links TRBV3-1 (or the pseudogene TRBV3-2) to TRBJ2-5; D remains ambiguous. CDR1 and CDR2 (germline): LGHDT, YNNKEL (reference sequence). This CDR3 comprises 12 residues. Trimming took off 1 base at V and 4 bases at J, with 4 bases between the two ends. CDR3 residues: CASSQVRETQYF. The CDR3 DNA sequence: TGTGCCAGCAGCCAAGTGAGAGAGACCCAGTACTTC.

The chain carries TRBV24-1 and TRBJ1-1, with 7 bases aligning to TRBD1. The V and J ends lost 4 bases and 4 bases, in that order; junction bases with no gene match: 2. Germline values: CDR1 KGHDR, CDR2 SFDVKD. The length of the CDR3 is 13 residues. In DNA form, the CDR3 reads TGTGCCACCAGTGACAGGGGGTCCACTGAAGCTTTCTTT. Translation: CATSDRGSTEAFF.

The chain combines TRBV6-1 with TRBJ1-2; D ambiguous. The germline V gene has CDR1 MNHNS and CDR2 SASEGT. Trimming left V 0 bases short and J 7 bases short, with 12 bases between. The CDR3 sequence is 14 residues long. The CDR3 is CASSEAWGAGGYTF. DNA for the CDR3: TGTGCCAGCAGTGAAGCGTGGGGTGCGGGTGGCTACACCTTC.

The chain uses TRBV5-6 and TRBJ2-1; no clear D gene. With 2 bases removed from V and 5 bases from J, the gap between germline ends came to 14 bases. This CDR3 comprises 15 residues. The germline CDR1 and CDR2 sequences are SGHDT and YYEEEE. CDR3 residues: CASSFLTRINNEQFF. The CDR3 DNA sequence: TGTGCCAGCAGCTTTTTGACACGGATTAACAATGAGCAGTTCTTC.

The chain couples TRBV30 to TRBJ2-7; tentative D call: TRBD1 (5 bases). Germline V CDR1 and CDR2: GTSNPN, SVGIG (reference sequence). Trimming left V 3 bases short and J 4 bases short, with 10 bases between. This CDR3 comprises 12 residues. The CDR3 nucleotides are TGTGCCTGGAGCCGCCCAGGGTACGAGCAGTACTTC. It is translated as CAWSRPGYEQYF. The full variable domain, rest sourced from reference TRBV30 and TRBJ2-7, is SQTIHQWPATLVQPVGSPLSLECTVEGTSNPNLYWYRQAAGRGLQLLFYSVGIGQISSEVPQNLSASRPQDRQFILSSKKLLLSDSGFYLCAWSRPGYEQYFGPGTRLTVT.

The chain has TRBV7-8 and TRBJ1-2, with 10 bases aligning to TRBD1. J was trimmed by 4 bases and V by 5 bases; bases with no gene match: 7. This CDR3 region has 15 residues. Germline V lookup: CDR1 SGHVS, CDR2 FQNEAQ. In DNA, the CDR3 is TGTGCCAGCAGCCGCCTGACAGGGGGCGGCTATGGCTACACCTTC. It encodes CASSRLTGGGYGYTF. The variable domain in full, completed from reference TRBV7-8 and TRBJ1-2, reads GAGVSQSPRYKVAKRGQDVALRCDPISGHVSLFWYQQALGQGPEFLTYFQNEAQLDKSGLPSDRFFAERPEGSVSTLKIQRTQQEDSAVYLCASSRLTGGGYGYTFGSGTRLTVV.

The chain carries TRBV3-1 (or the pseudogene TRBV3-2) and TRBJ1-3; D gene unclear. Per the germline V gene, CDR1 is LGHDT and CDR2 is YNNKEL (reference sequence). The CDR3 runs 14 residues. Trimming took off 1 base at V and 8 bases at J, with 12 bases between the two ends. The chain's CDR3 is CASSQARPRDTIYF. In DNA, the CDR3 is TGTGCCAGCAGCCAAGCCCGCCCGAGGGACACCATATATTTT.

V is TRBV7-7 and J is TRBJ2-2, with D perhaps TRBD1 (5 bases). CDR3 length equals 15 residues. Trimming pared 6 bases from V and 1 base from J, leaving 12 bases between. The germline gives CDR1 SSHAT, CDR2 FNYEAQ (reference sequence). The CDR3 region has the DNA TGTGCCAGCAGAATGCAAACAGGGAACACCGGGGAGCTGTTTTTT. Its translation is CASRMQTGNTGELFF.

This clone was seen once. The chain combines TRBV6-5 with TRBJ2-5, with TRBD2 matching 12 bases. The V segment lost 5 bases and the J segment 5 bases; nucleotides outside the gene matches: 3. CDR1 and CDR2 from the germline V gene are MNHEY and SVGAGI. CDR3 length equals 14 residues. The CDR3 is CASSKLAGGETQYF. The CDR3 coding sequence is TGTGCCAGCAGTAAGCTAGCGGGAGGGGAGACCCAGTACTTC.

The V and J genes are TRBV3-1 (or the pseudogene TRBV3-2) and TRBJ2-1, with D maybe TRBD1 (7 bases). Between the trimmed V and J ends, which lost 7 bases and 6 bases, there was a span of 10 bases. CDR1 and CDR2 from the germline V gene are LGHDT and YNNKEL (reference sequence). The CDR3 is 12 amino acids. The CDR3 loop reads CASTQGGNEQFF. DNA for the CDR3: TGTGCCAGCACCCAGGGGGGCAATGAGCAGTTCTTC.

This clone is a singleton in its sample. V usage is TRBV6-5 and J usage is TRBJ2-7; D not certain. The V gene's germline CDR1 is MNHEY and CDR2 SVGAGI. With 8 bases removed from V and 7 bases from J, the gap between germline ends came to 12 bases. The CDR3 has 11 amino acids. The CDR3 protein is CASPNGLEQYF. The CDR3, as DNA: TGTGCCAGCCCCAACGGTTTGGAGCAGTACTTC.

Remarks on this clone: One junction end does not reproduce the germline sequence, and a read error may be involved. The chain is built from TRBV7-8 and TRBJ1-5; TRBD1 matches 8 bases. Germline CDR1 is SGHVS and CDR2 is FQNEAQ. There are 14 residues in the CDR3. The CDR3 sequence: CASSTGQGKQPQHF. DNA for the CDR3: TGTGCCAGCAGCACCGGACAGGGCAAACAGCCCCAGCATTTT.

Only a few counts were recorded for this clone. The chain uses TRBV29-1 and TRBJ1-1; D is undetermined. V lost 2 bases and J lost 2, with 6 bases in between. Germline V gives CDR1 SQVTM, CDR2 ANQGSEA. The CDR3 runs to 12 residues. The CDR3 DNA reads as TGCAGCGTTGAACGTGGCAACACTGAAGCTTTCTTT. Residues: CSVERGNTEAFF.

J is TRBJ1-2 and V is TRBV3-1 (or the pseudogene TRBV3-2), with D perhaps TRBD1 (6 bases). The germline CDR1 and CDR2 sequences are LGHDT and YNNKEL (reference sequence). The CDR3 is 14 residues long. Between the trimmed V and J ends, which lost 1 base and 9 bases, there was a span of 15 bases. In nucleotides, the CDR3 is TGTGCCAGCAGCCAAGTGGGACAATTTCTTAGCTACACCTTC. Its translation is CASSQVGQFLSYTF.

V is TRBV10-3 and J is TRBJ2-5; possibly TRBD2 for D (7 bases). V was cut by 4 bases and J by 1 base, with 13 bases left in between. The CDR3 runs to 15 residues. Germline lookup yields CDR1 ENHRY and CDR2 SYGVKD. The CDR3 protein is CAISGRGGAQETQYF. CDR3 sequence (DNA): TGTGCCATCAGTGGCAGGGGAGGGGCCCAAGAGACCCAGTACTTC.

The chain combines TRBV28 with TRBJ2-7, with 9 bases that match TRBD1. V was clipped by 3 bases and J by 2 bases; unmatched bases: 11. There are 17 residues in the CDR3. Germline CDR1 MDHEN, CDR2 SYDVKM. CDR3 sequence: CASSLGGLRDRAYEQYF. As DNA, the CDR3 is TGTGCCAGCAGTTTGGGGGGGCTTCGGGACAGGGCCTACGAGCAGTACTTC.

The rearrangement links TRBV28 to TRBJ2-7; perhaps TRBD1 as D (5 bases). CDR1 and CDR2 from the germline V gene are MDHEN and SYDVKM. This CDR3 spans 13 amino acids. Trimming removed 4 bases from V and 4 bases from J, with 11 bases in between. In DNA, the CDR3 is TGTGCCAGCAGTTCCCCGGACACTTACGAGCAGTACTTC. Amino acid sequence: CASSSPDTYEQYF. The whole variable domain, remainder taken from reference TRBV28 and TRBJ2-7, is DVKVTQSSRYLVKRTGEKVFLECVQDMDHENMFWYRQDPGLGLRLIYFSYDVKMKEKGDIPEGYSVSREKKERFSLILESASTNQTSMYLCASSSPDTYEQYFGPGTRLTVT.

J is TRBJ2-7 and V is TRBV6-5; 8 bases are shared with TRBD2. The CDR3 is 15 residues long. With 0 bases clipped from V and 0 bases from J, the junction kept 1 base outside the gene matches. CDR1 MNHEY and CDR2 SVGAGI come from the germline V gene. CDR3 coding DNA: TGTGCCAGCAGTTACTCGCGGGAGGCCTCCTACGAGCAGTACTTC. It encodes CASSYSREASYEQYF.

The chain couples TRBV5-4 to TRBJ2-2; D is perhaps TRBD2 (6 bases). CDR3 size: 14 residues. V lost 0 bases to trimming and J lost 7 bases, with 10 bases between them. The V gene's germline CDR1 is SGHNT and CDR2 YYREEE (reference sequence). The CDR3 DNA reads TGTGCCAGCAGCTTGGCTACTAGCAACGGGGAGCTGTTTTTT. Protein sequence: CASSLATSNGELFF. Based on the CDR3 plus reference TRBV5-4 and TRBJ2-2, the full variable domain is ETGVTQSPTHLIKTRGQQVTLRCSSQSGHNTVSWYQQALGQGPQFIFQYYREEENGRGNFPPRFSGLQFPNYSSELNVNALELDDSALYLCASSLATSNGELFFGEGSRLTVL.

The V and J genes are TRBV5-6 and TRBJ2-3; 7 bases map to TRBD2. The CDR3 is 15 amino acids. The V segment lost 3 bases and the J segment 2 bases; nucleotides outside the gene matches: 6. Looked up from germline, CDR1 is SGHDT and CDR2 is YYEEEE. The CDR3 loop is CASSSLAGDTDTQYF. CDR3 DNA: TGTGCCAGCAGCTCCTTAGCGGGTGACACAGATACGCAGTATTTT.

The CDR3 DNA is TGTGCCAGCAGCCTGGGACTAGCCCCCACAGATACGCAGTATTTT. This translates into CASSLGLAPTDTQYF. The chain joins TRBV14 to TRBJ2-3; 9 bases agree with TRBD2. V trimming: 4 bases; J trimming: 2 bases; junction bases outside the gene matches: 4. The germline gives CDR1 SGHDN, CDR2 FVKESK. The CDR3 runs 15 residues.

V gene TRBV10-3 combines with J gene TRBJ2-7; possibly TRBD1 for D (6 bases). Germline V gene sequence: CDR1 ENHRY, CDR2 SYGVKD. This CDR3 has 14 amino acids. V lost 10 bases to trimming and J lost 2 bases, with 18 bases between them. CDR3 sequence: CATEDRPGPYEQYF. The CDR3 DNA sequence: TGTGCCACCGAGGACAGACCGGGACCCTACGAGCAGTACTTC.